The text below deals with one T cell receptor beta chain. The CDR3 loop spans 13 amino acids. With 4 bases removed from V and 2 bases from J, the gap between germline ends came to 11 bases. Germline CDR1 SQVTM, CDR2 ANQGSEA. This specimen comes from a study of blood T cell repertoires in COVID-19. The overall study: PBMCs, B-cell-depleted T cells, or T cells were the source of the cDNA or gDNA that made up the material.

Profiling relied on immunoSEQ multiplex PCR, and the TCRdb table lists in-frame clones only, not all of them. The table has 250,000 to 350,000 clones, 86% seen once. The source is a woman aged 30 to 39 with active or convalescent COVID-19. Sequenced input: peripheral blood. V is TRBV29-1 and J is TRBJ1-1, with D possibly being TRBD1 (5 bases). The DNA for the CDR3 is TGCAGCGTTGGAAAGGGGATAAACACTGAAGCTTTCTTT. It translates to CSVGKGINTEAFF. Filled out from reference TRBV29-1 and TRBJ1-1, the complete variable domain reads SAVISQKPSRDICQRGTSLTIQCQVDSQVTMMFWYRQQPGQSLTLIATANQGSEATYESGFVIDKFPISRPNLTFSTLTVSNMSPEDSSIYLCSVGKGINTEAFFGQGTRLTVV.